This T cell receptor beta chain appears in the sequencing data of a study of graft-versus-host responses after intestinal transplantation. Overall study context: Each recipient received a multivisceral, liver-intestinal, or isolated intestinal graft. Among the recipients, all got anti-thymocyte globulin induction and then tacrolimus and steroids for approximately 3 years. Study-wide findings and caveats: Early post-transplant falls in HvG clones accompanied the peak levels of circulating GvH clones. Analysis identified GvH clones in recipient marrow, with some appearing first in ileum or blood.

Measured with immunoSEQ multiplex PCR; TCRdb has only the in-frame clones, and not every one. Of 70,000 to 95,000 clones detected, 90% to 95% appear once; the ten largest clones hold around 1.1%. This CDR3 is 15 amino acids long. In germline, CDR1 is MNHEY, CDR2 SMNVEV (reference sequence). The ends lost 5 bases at V and 3 bases at J; junction bases unmatched: 3. Concerning this clone itself: What it binds is not known.

The sample here was unstimulated CD8+ T cells sorted from spleen or lymph node cells, taken before transplant. The receptor comes from a human donor who was the organ donor for an intestinal transplant. The chain combines TRBV27 with TRBJ2-1; 11 nucleotides line up with TRBD2. CDR3 DNA: TGTGCCAGCAGTCCCGGGACTAGCGGCTACAATGAGCAGTTCTTC. As protein: CASSPGTSGYNEQFF.